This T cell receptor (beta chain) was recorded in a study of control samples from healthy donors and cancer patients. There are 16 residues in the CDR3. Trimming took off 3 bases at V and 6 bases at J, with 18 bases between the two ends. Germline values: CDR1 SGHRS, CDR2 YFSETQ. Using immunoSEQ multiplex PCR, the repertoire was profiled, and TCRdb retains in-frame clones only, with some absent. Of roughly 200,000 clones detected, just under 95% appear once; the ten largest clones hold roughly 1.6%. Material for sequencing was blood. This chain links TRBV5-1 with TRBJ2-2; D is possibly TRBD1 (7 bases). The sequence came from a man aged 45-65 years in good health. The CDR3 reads CASSYGSQGVSGELFF. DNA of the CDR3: TGCGCCAGCAGCTACGGGAGTCAGGGGGTCTCCGGGGAGCTGTTTTTT. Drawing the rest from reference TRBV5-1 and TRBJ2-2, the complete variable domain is KAGVTQTPRYLIKTRGQQVTLSCSPISGHRSVSWYQQTPGQGLQFLFEYFSETQRNKGNFPGRFSGRQFSNSRSEMNVSTLELGDSALYLCASSYGSQGVSGELFFGEGSRLTVL.